The 31 T cell receptor beta chains below all came from one sample that was sequenced in a study of T cell responses to AZD1222 COVID-19 vaccine. TCRdb's copy holds only in-frame clones and misses some; the assay was immunoSEQ multiplex PCR. The sample lists 100,000 to 120,000 clones, 80% to 95% seen once, with roughly 2.7% in the top ten. The specimen comprised peripheral blood, sampled 28 days after the second AZD1222 dose. Receptors were obtained from an adult who received the AZD1222 COVID-19 vaccine.

V is TRBV9 and J is TRBJ1-2; maybe TRBD1 (5 bases). This CDR3 comprises 13 residues. CDR1 SGDLS and CDR2 YYNGEE come from the germline V gene. Deletions cut 0 bases from V and 6 bases from J, with 9 bases between. In DNA form, the CDR3 reads TGTGCCAGCAGCGTAGCGGGGGGGGATGGCTACACCTTC. This sequence encodes CASSVAGGDGYTF.

The chain has TRBV10-3 and TRBJ2-2; tentative D call: TRBD1 (5 bases). Germline assignment: CDR1 ENHRY and CDR2 SYGVKD. The CDR3 consists of 14 residues. Trimming shortened V by 4 bases and J by 1 base, and 7 bases separated the two germline ends. In nucleotides, the CDR3 is TGTGCCATCAGTGGGACACAGAACACCGGGGAGCTGTTTTTT. Encoded protein: CAISGTQNTGELFF.

The rearrangement joins TRBV4-1 to TRBJ1-1; D is undetermined. Germline assignment: CDR1 MGHRA and CDR2 YSYEKL. V was trimmed by 5 bases and J by 6 bases, leaving 19 bases between them. The CDR3 consists of 15 residues. The CDR3 nucleotides are TGCGCCAGCAGCGAGAACGTAGGGCTGATGTCTGAAGCTTTCTTT. It yields the protein CASSENVGLMSEAFF.

J is TRBJ2-2 and V is TRBV5-1, with D perhaps TRBD1 or TRBD2 (7 bases each). Trimming removed 4 bases from V and 6 bases from J, with 13 bases in between. This CDR3 region has 14 residues. Germline V gene lookup returns CDR1 SGHRS and CDR2 YFSETQ. In DNA form, the CDR3 reads TGCGCCAGCAGCCCCCAGGGGGGGCCCGGGGAGCTGTTTTTT. It translates to CASSPQGGPGELFF.

The chain carries TRBV12-3 or TRBV12-4 and TRBJ1-2, with D tentatively TRBD1 (6 bases). The length of the CDR3 is 13 residues. Trimming shortened V by 6 bases and J by 4 bases, and 12 bases separated the two germline ends. CDR3 DNA sequence: TGTGCCAGCAGCCCTGACAGGATCTATGGCTACACCTTC. Translating gives CASSPDRIYGYTF.

The chain is built from TRBV15 and TRBJ2-7; D is unresolved. Germline values: CDR1 LNHNV, CDR2 YYDKDF (reference sequence). Trimming removed 0 bases from V and 3 bases from J, with 6 bases in between. CDR3 length: 13 amino acids. The CDR3, as DNA: TGTGCCACCAGCAGAGATCCAGGCTACGAGCAGTACTTC. This sequence encodes CATSRDPGYEQYF. Filled out from reference TRBV15 and TRBJ2-7, the complete variable domain reads DAMVIQNPRYQVTQFGKPVTLSCSQTLNHNVMYWYQQKSSQAPKLLFHYYDKDFNNEADTPDNFQSRRPNTSFCFLDIRSPGLGDTAMYLCATSRDPGYEQYFGPGTRLTVT.

The chain is built from TRBV5-1 and TRBJ2-3; D not resolved. The CDR3 is 13 amino acids. The V end was cut by 2 bases, the J end by 2 bases, with 6 bases between. Germline V lookup: CDR1 SGHRS, CDR2 YFSETQ. The CDR3 loop reads CASSFSFTDTQYF. CDR3 coding DNA: TGCGCCAGCAGCTTCAGTTTCACAGATACGCAGTATTTT.

The V and J genes are TRBV3-1 (or the pseudogene TRBV3-2) and TRBJ1-2; TRBD1 matches 8 bases. After removal of 1 base from V and 8 bases from J, the junction contained 9 bases not matched to a gene. This CDR3 spans 15 amino acids. Germline V lookup: CDR1 LGHDT, CDR2 YNNKEL (reference sequence). CDR3 DNA sequence: TGTGCCAGCAGCCAAGGTGGACAGGGCACTAAGGGCTACACCTTC. Amino acids: CASSQGGQGTKGYTF.

The chain carries TRBV5-8 and TRBJ1-6, with 8 positions matching TRBD1. The trim removed 3 bases at V and 8 bases at J, leaving 7 bases unmatched. The CDR3 loop spans 15 amino acids. CDR1 SGHTS and CDR2 YDEGEE come from the germline V gene. The CDR3 DNA follows: TGTGCCAGCAGCTCTTCGACAGGGGCGGATTCACCCCTCCACTTT. Translation gives CASSSSTGADSPLHF.

The CDR3 protein is CASSLVLFIAGQGNYGYTF. In DNA, the CDR3 is TGTGCCAGCAGCTTGGTTCTTTTTATTGCGGGACAGGGGAACTATGGCTACACCTTC. V usage is TRBV5-8 and J usage is TRBJ1-2; TRBD1 aligns across 10 bases. Germline lookup yields CDR1 SGHTS and CDR2 YDEGEE. V lost 0 bases, J lost 2 bases, and 13 bases stayed unmatched. There are 19 residues in the CDR3.

Concerning this clone: Other DNA sequences in this specimen translate into the identical CDR3. The genes are TRBV18 and TRBJ1-1, with 9 bases fitting TRBD1. The V gene's germline CDR1 is KGHSH and CDR2 LQKENI. After removal of 3 bases from V and 1 base from J, the junction contained 0 bases not matched to a gene. The CDR3 spans 14 residues. In nucleotides, the CDR3 is TGTGCCAGCTCACCGGGACAGGGGAACACTGAAGCTTTCTTT. It yields the protein CASSPGQGNTEAFF.

The chain combines TRBV19 with TRBJ1-2; no firm D call. The germline V gene has CDR1 LNHDA and CDR2 SQIVND (reference sequence). Trimming took 3 bases from V and 6 from J, leaving 11 bases between them. CDR3 length: 13 residues. CDR3 sequence: CASSIRRLDGYTF. In DNA form, the CDR3 reads TGTGCCAGTAGTATCCGGAGGCTGGATGGCTACACCTTC.

The V gene is TRBV5-1, the J gene TRBJ1-5; D not resolved. V lost 4 bases, J lost 5 bases, and 10 bases lay in between. Germline CDR1 reads SGHRS; CDR2 reads YFSETQ. The CDR3 is 13 residues long. CDR3 sequence reads: CASSPEGDQPQHF. DNA for the CDR3: TGCGCCAGCAGCCCTGAGGGAGATCAGCCCCAGCATTTT.

The chain uses TRBV30 and TRBJ1-2; TRBD1 matches at 8 bases. The CDR3 covers 14 residues. Unmatched junction bases numbered 8, after V lost 0 bases and J lost 8 bases. Germline CDR1 reads GTSNPN; CDR2 reads SVGIG (reference sequence). The CDR3 here is CAWSVPGQGRGYTF. For the CDR3, the DNA is TGTGCCTGGAGTGTACCCGGACAGGGTCGGGGCTACACCTTC.

This rearrangement joins TRBV3-1 (or the pseudogene TRBV3-2) to TRBJ2-7; D gene uncertain. Looked up from germline, CDR1 is LGHDT and CDR2 is YNNKEL (reference sequence). The germline V and J ends were trimmed by 0 bases and 6 bases, with 12 bases remaining between them. The CDR3 consists of 14 residues. As DNA, the CDR3 is TGTGCCAGCAGCCAAGAGGTATTCACTTTCGAGCAGTACTTC. Protein: CASSQEVFTFEQYF.

The chain couples TRBV19 to TRBJ1-3, with D unclear. V lost 8 bases to trimming and J lost 6 bases, with 11 bases between them. This CDR3 has 12 residues. Germline CDR1 reads LNHDA; CDR2 reads SQIVND (reference sequence). For the CDR3, the DNA is TGTGCCAGTGGAACGGGCATAAACACCATATATTTT. Translated: CASGTGINTIYF. The full variable domain, completed using reference TRBV19 and TRBJ1-3, is DGGITQSPKYLFRKEGQNVTLSCEQNLNHDAMYWYRQDPGQGLRLIYYSQIVNDFQKGDIAEGYSVSREKKESFPLTVTSAQKNPTAFYLCASGTGINTIYFGEGSWLTVV.

This sequence joins TRBV2 and TRBJ2-3; perhaps D is TRBD1 or TRBD2 (5 bases each). The germline CDR1 and CDR2 sequences are SNHLY and FYNNEI. This CDR3 region has 18 residues. Between the trimmed V and J ends, which lost 2 bases and 0 bases, there was a span of 18 bases. CDR3 in amino acids: CASSELTPGTWSTDTQYF. CDR3 coding DNA: TGTGCCAGCAGTGAACTAACCCCCGGGACCTGGAGCACAGATACGCAGTATTTT.

The chain employs TRBV28 and TRBJ1-2, with D perhaps matching TRBD1 (6 bases). This CDR3 has 13 amino acids. Germline loops: CDR1 MDHEN, CDR2 SYDVKM. With 4 bases removed from V and 2 bases from J, the gap between germline ends came to 8 bases. CDR3 region: CASSSGQNYGYTF. CDR3 DNA: TGTGCCAGCAGTTCTGGACAGAACTATGGCTACACCTTC.

The gene calls are TRBV19 and TRBJ1-1, with 10 bases that match TRBD1. Trimming removed 3 bases from V and 4 bases from J; junction bases left unmatched: 2. CDR3 length: 14 amino acids. Germline V gene lookup returns CDR1 LNHDA and CDR2 SQIVND (reference sequence). The CDR3 region has the DNA TGTGCCAGTAGTATTCGGACAGGGGGCACTGAAGCTTTCTTT. It translates to CASSIRTGGTEAFF. Full variable domain (missing parts from reference TRBV19 and TRBJ1-1): DGGITQSPKYLFRKEGQNVTLSCEQNLNHDAMYWYRQDPGQGLRLIYYSQIVNDFQKGDIAEGYSVSREKKESFPLTVTSAQKNPTAFYLCASSIRTGGTEAFFGQGTRLTVV.

This clone showed up just once. The J gene is TRBJ2-1, the V gene TRBV15, with 10 bases aligning to TRBD1. Germline CDR1 and CDR2: LNHNV and YYDKDF (reference sequence). V lost 1 base to trimming and J lost 2 bases; unmatched junction nucleotides: 5. The CDR3 is made up of 17 amino acids. CDR3 amino acids: CATSRVTDRGAYNEQFF. The DNA of the CDR3 is TGTGCCACCAGCAGAGTGACGGACAGGGGGGCCTACAATGAGCAGTTCTTC.

CDR3 residues: CASSLGQGRYGYTF. As DNA, the CDR3 is TGTGCCAGCAGCCTCGGACAGGGACGCTATGGCTACACCTTC. The rearrangement joins TRBV9 to TRBJ1-2, with 8 nucleotides matching TRBD1. Germline V gene lookup returns CDR1 SGDLS and CDR2 YYNGEE. This CDR3 spans 14 amino acids. V gave up 4 bases and J gave up 4 bases; unmatched junction bases: 6.

This rearrangement joins TRBV7-9 to TRBJ2-3; TRBD1 might be the D (6 bases). Germline loops: CDR1 SEHNR, CDR2 FQNEAQ (reference sequence). Trimming removed 5 bases at V and 3 bases at J, with 9 bases between. The CDR3 extends over 13 amino acids. In nucleotides, the CDR3 is TGTGCCAGCAGCCCTACAGGGACAGATACGCAGTATTTT. This encodes CASSPTGTDTQYF.

The chain employs TRBV2 and TRBJ1-4, with D maybe TRBD1 (5 bases). The CDR3 sequence is 14 residues long. Germline V gene lookup returns CDR1 SNHLY and CDR2 FYNNEI. V lost 11 bases and J 7 bases, leaving 20 bases between the germline ends. The chain's CDR3 is CAGGTGTGSEKLFF. The CDR3 nucleotides are TGTGCCGGGGGGACCGGGACCGGGAGTGAAAAACTGTTTTTT.

The V and J genes are TRBV5-1 and TRBJ1-4; D may be TRBD1 (5 bases). CDR1 SGHRS and CDR2 YFSETQ come from the germline V gene. Trimming left V 3 bases short and J 8 bases short, with 14 bases between. CDR3 length: 14 amino acids. CDR3 in DNA: TGCGCCAGCAGCTCAGAAGGGGCAGAAGAAAAACTGTTTTTT. It specifies CASSSEGAEEKLFF.

The chain uses TRBV5-5 and TRBJ1-1; 8 nucleotides agree with TRBD1. The V gene end was trimmed by 1 base and the J gene end by 2 bases; junction bases not matched to a gene: 7. CDR3 length: 16 residues. The germline V gene has CDR1 SGHKS and CDR2 YYEKEE (reference sequence). The CDR3 nucleotides read TGTGCCAGCAGCTTGTCCCCGGGACAGGCCAACACTGAAGCTTTCTTT. This translates into CASSLSPGQANTEAFF.

This sequence joins TRBV7-3 and TRBJ2-5; maybe TRBD2 (6 bases). Germline values: CDR1 SGHTA, CDR2 FQGTGA. This CDR3 comprises 15 residues. Trimming removed 5 bases from V and 1 base from J, with 14 bases in between. CDR3 region: CASSPRSGFQETQYF. Written as DNA, the CDR3 is TGTGCCAGCAGCCCCCGCAGCGGGTTCCAAGAGACCCAGTACTTC.

The chain carries TRBV7-9 and TRBJ1-6; D perhaps matches TRBD1 (5 bases). The CDR3 covers 13 residues. Germline assignment: CDR1 SEHNR and CDR2 FQNEAQ (reference sequence). V lost 5 bases, J lost 7 bases, and 9 bases lay in between. Here the CDR3 DNA reads TGTGCCAGCAGCGCCAGACAGAATTCACCCCTCCACTTT. Residues: CASSARQNSPLHF.

This chain connects TRBV16 to TRBJ1-5; D is perhaps TRBD1 (5 bases). Germline values: CDR1 KGHSY, CDR2 FQNENV. The CDR3 length is 13 residues. V lost 6 bases to trimming and J lost 7 bases, with 13 bases between them. The CDR3 sequence is CASSQGLDQPQHF. The CDR3 region has the DNA TGTGCCAGCAGTCAGGGTCTGGACCAGCCCCAGCATTTT. Combining the CDR3 with reference TRBV16 and TRBJ1-5 gives the whole variable domain GEEVAQTPKHLVRGEGQKAKLYCAPIKGHSYVFWYQQVLKNEFKFLISFQNENVFDETGMPKERFSAKCLPNSPCSLEIQATKLEDSAVYFCASSQGLDQPQHFGDGTRLSIL.

The rearrangement uses TRBV7-2 and TRBJ2-3, with a possible D match to TRBD2 (5 bases). V dropped 4 bases and J dropped 5 bases, with 10 bases sitting between them. From germline, CDR1 is SGHTA and CDR2 FQGNSA. This CDR3 has 13 amino acids. CDR3 in amino acids: CASSSQRGDTQYF. The CDR3 DNA is TGTGCCAGCAGCTCCCAACGGGGAGATACGCAGTATTTT.

The CDR3 here is CASSSRERYEQYF. The CDR3 nucleotides read TGTGCCAGCAGTTCGCGGGAGAGATACGAGCAGTACTTC. The chain couples TRBV6-5 to TRBJ2-7, with TRBD2 matching 7 bases. CDR3 length: 13 amino acids. Germline V gene data show CDR1 as MNHEY and CDR2 as SVGAGI. V was pared by 4 bases and J by 4 bases, with 4 bases of the junction left unmatched.

V is TRBV18 and J is TRBJ1-5, with a tentative D call TRBD1 (5 bases). The CDR3 contains 14 residues. In germline, CDR1 is KGHSH, CDR2 LQKENI. Trimming took 2 bases from V and 7 from J, leaving 12 bases between them. The CDR3 DNA sequence: TGTGCCAGCTCACCATTGGGGGTTAGGCAGCCCCAGCATTTT. Amino acids: CASSPLGVRQPQHF.